This TCR beta chain is from a study of shared clonotypes between healthy human individuals. Study-level information: Per donor, three plates held CD4 naive cells, three held CD4 memory, two held CD8 naive and one held CD8 memory. Broader study findings: Rarefaction exposed incomplete sorted-subset sequencing despite large depth.

Assay: immunoSEQ multiplex PCR; the TCRdb copy retains only in-frame clones and omits some. The sample records a few million clones, 90% to 96% being singletons. Free of recent acute infections or vaccinations, the donors were healthy HIV-negative adults. Trimming at V came to 2 bases and at J to 4 bases, leaving 11 bases not matched to a gene. Germline CDR1 reads GTSNPN; CDR2 reads SVGIG (reference sequence). There are 15 residues in the CDR3. Points on this clone: Its antigen is not known.

Sequences were obtained from naive CD4+ T cells sorted from blood. Stated subset: CD45RA+ positively selected. This chain joins TRBV30 and TRBJ2-7; 7 nucleotides line up with TRBD1. The receptor was derived from a young man in good health. CDR3 DNA sequence: TGTGCCTGGAGTTCTTGGGACAGACTTTCTTACGAGCAGTACTTC. This gives the protein CAWSSWDRLSYEQYF.